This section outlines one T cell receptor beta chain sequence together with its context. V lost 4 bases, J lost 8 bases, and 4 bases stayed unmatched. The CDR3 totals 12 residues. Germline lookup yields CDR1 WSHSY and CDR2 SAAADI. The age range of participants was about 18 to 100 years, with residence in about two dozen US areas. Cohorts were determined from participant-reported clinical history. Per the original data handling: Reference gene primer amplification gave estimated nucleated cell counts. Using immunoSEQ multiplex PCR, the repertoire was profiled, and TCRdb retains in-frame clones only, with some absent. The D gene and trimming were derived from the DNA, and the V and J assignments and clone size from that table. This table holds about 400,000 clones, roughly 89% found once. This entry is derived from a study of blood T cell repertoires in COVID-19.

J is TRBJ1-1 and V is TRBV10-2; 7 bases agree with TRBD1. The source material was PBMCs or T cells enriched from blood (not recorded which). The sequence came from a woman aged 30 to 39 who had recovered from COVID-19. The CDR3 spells CASSGGQTEAFF. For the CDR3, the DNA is TGCGCCAGCAGTGGGGGACAGACCGAAGCTTTCTTT.